This T cell receptor (beta chain) was profiled in a study of identifying expanded T cells in peripheral blood. No infections or other immune events were documented during collection. A note on this clone: The antigen remains unidentified.

The CDR3 sequence is 15 residues long. CDR1 and CDR2 from the germline V gene are LNHNV and YYDKDF (reference sequence). The V gene lost 2 bases and the J gene lost 1 base, with 11 bases spanning the gap. Clones were read by immunoSEQ multiplex PCR, and TCRdb kept only the in-frame ones, dropping some. The sample contains around 100,000 clones, over 70% of which appear only once. Study findings and constraints: Around 1.2 clones differed between technical replicates, versus about 15 and 19 over time. Across healthy donors, higher total template counts meant significantly greater approximately two-week count variance.

The sample was blood. The chain has TRBV15 and TRBJ1-2; D is possibly TRBD1 (6 bases). The clonotype was recovered from a person aged 18 to 75 in good health. The CDR3 DNA follows: TGTGCCACCAGCAGACCCGGGACACGTAACTATGGCTACACCTTC. Encoded protein: CATSRPGTRNYGYTF. The complete variable domain, with remaining parts taken from reference TRBV15 and TRBJ1-2, reads DAMVIQNPRYQVTQFGKPVTLSCSQTLNHNVMYWYQQKSSQAPKLLFHYYDKDFNNEADTPDNFQSRRPNTSFCFLDIRSPGLGDTAMYLCATSRPGTRNYGYTFGSGTRLTVV.